This TCR beta chain was profiled in a study of blood T cell repertoires in COVID-19 (dated by TCRdb to about 2020). Background for the entire study: Samples from collaborators originated in the United States, Italy and Spain and spanned both the acute and convalescent phases of COVID-19. The prospective study material was composed of cDNA or gDNA derived from T cells, B-cell-depleted T cells, or PBMCs. Subjects who had been exposed to COVID-19, were actively infected with it, or had recovered from it provided the deeply sampled blood TCRbeta repertoires that made up the dataset. The repertoires were made available in a free public database intended to serve as a resource for research on the immune response to SARS-CoV-2. Samples came from the ongoing ImmuneRACE study (first 160 participants) plus 1,254 subjects from 6 global collaborators. Sample metadata almost always included a de-identified subject ID, COVID-19 status, age in years and sex. Where available, HLA class I and class II types were taken from metadata supplied by the sample provider and were not determined by assay-based typing.

Beyond this particular receptor, the publication reports: The amount of clinical and demographic metadata varied by source and participant and was provided uncurated.

Collaborating institutions collected whole blood in K2EDTA tubes following their own protocols. Collaborator samples were shipped for TCRbeta analysis as frozen whole blood, isolated PBMCs, or DNA extracted from either sample type. TCRbeta CDR3 regions were amplified from genomic DNA using the immunoSEQ Assay, a bias-controlled multiplex PCR. The paper's data handling went like this. The number of nucleated cells in each sample was estimated from the amplification of reference gene primers within the assay. To quantify the absolute abundance of each unique TCRbeta CDR3 rearrangement, sequence reads were collapsed and filtered. Productive Simpson clonality was computed per sample as the square root of Simpson's diversity index over productive rearrangements. What TCRdb holds here is the immuneACCESS table cut down to in-frame rearrangements. Part of the clones is not present; checked against another copy, under half of the missing clones reflect an unresolved V gene, and the others are unexplained. V and J calls and clone size are those listed in that table; D and trimming were worked out from the DNA. This sample holds approximately 100,000 clones; roughly 80% were observed only once. Around a tenth of the sample is held by the ten biggest clonotypes.

The CDR3 contains 15 residues, cysteine and phenylalanine counted. Only the CDR3 DNA stays, 45 bases, in frame from base 1. Deletion took 4 bases off V and 6 bases off J, with a span of 16 bases between the germline ends. As encoded in the germline V gene, CDR1 is MDHEN while CDR2 is SYDVKM. Of note for this clone: No antigen is known for it. It has no much larger one-base neighbor in the sample; base qualities were not kept.

The source is a woman older than 75 with acute or convalescent COVID-19. The sample taken for sequencing was peripheral blood. The chain uses TRBV28 and TRBJ1-5; the D gene lacks a confident call. Here is the DNA: TGTGCCAGCAGTTCCCCCAAGGGAGTGAGTCAGCCCCAGCATTTT. The translation is CASSSPKGVSQPQHF.